A selection of T cell receptor beta chains follows, all from one sample in a study of monozygotic twins with inflammatory bowel disease. TCRdb re-called the 5' RACE reads; one entry per CDR3 protein, DNA not given. In all, the sample yields about 450,000 distinct CDR3 sequences. Sequencing used blood. The receptors come from a human donor with ulcerative colitis or Crohn's disease, or a healthy co-twin of an affected twin (not recorded which). CDR3s include the opening cysteine and the closing phenylalanine or tryptophan. The order of the fields is J gene, V gene, CDR3 protein.

>TRBJ2-1|TRBV5-1
CASSEFGDRDEQFF
>TRBJ2-7|TRBV6-1
CASSEAEHYYEQYF
>TRBJ1-5|TRBV20-1
CSAATSNSNQPQHF
>TRBJ2-1|TRBV7-9
CASSLGTGFSDEQFF
>TRBJ1-1|TRBV20-1
CSARTGFGAEAFF
>TRBJ2-7|TRBV15
CATSRDGVEQYF
>TRBJ1-1|TRBV20-1
CSARSGGVRKDTEAFF
>TRBJ1-1|TRBV5-6
CASSGDRSLGQAFF
>TRBJ2-3|TRBV20-1
CSARPALAGGLRSSTDTQYF
>TRBJ1-6|TRBV10-3
CAISLPASGSPLHF
>TRBJ1-2|TRBV5-1
CASSFGPPGYTF
>TRBJ2-2|TRBV24-1
CATSGSSGELFF
>TRBJ2-3|TRBV10-3
CAISALAGTSTDTQYF
>TRBJ1-2|TRBV18
CASSPSGDNYGYTF
>TRBJ2-3|TRBV4-3
CASSQALTSADTQYF
>TRBJ2-1|TRBV24-1
CATSDLIYNEQFF
>TRBJ1-1|TRBV5-1
CASSFLDSNTEAFF
>TRBJ1-2|TRBV28
CASSRLGDDYGYTF
>TRBJ2-1|TRBV20-1
CSARDRGWDEQFF
>TRBJ2-1|TRBV20-1
CSARDLRSSYNEQFF
>TRBJ1-2|TRBV30
CAWEGQNYGYTF
>TRBJ1-2|TRBV5-1
CASSPVPGVREGYTF
>TRBJ2-5|TRBV7-2
CASSLFREETQYF
>TRBJ2-7|TRBV11-2
CASSFSGSSYEQYF
>TRBJ2-7|TRBV6-2/TRBV6-3
CASSFGLAGGQYEQYF
>TRBJ2-1|TRBV29-1
CSVDGQGNNEQFF
>TRBJ1-2|TRBV6-5
CASSYGSTSYTF
>TRBJ1-1|TRBV5-1
CASSLGQGVNTEAFF
>TRBJ2-7|TRBV5-5
CASSLNRDIPYEQYF
>TRBJ2-2|TRBV12-3/TRBV12-4
CASSLSNDGELFF
>TRBJ1-6|TRBV19
CASSPRDRSQFALHF
>TRBJ2-7|TRBV20-1
CSARNPSRTYEQYF
>TRBJ2-3|TRBV12-3/TRBV12-4
CASSFNRREDTQYF
>TRBJ2-1|TRBV18
CASSLQEVHNEQFF
>TRBJ2-2|TRBV19
CASNPDRGRSGTGELFF
>TRBJ2-1|TRBV7-2
CASSPRGGSWIF
>TRBJ2-1|TRBV12-3/TRBV12-4
CASNPTSGGYNEQFF
>TRBJ1-2|TRBV24-1
CATSEGEYAGYTF
>TRBJ2-7|TRBV11-2
CASSPQVSGAYEQYF
>TRBJ2-7|TRBV24-1
CATSDSRLGSYEQYF
>TRBJ2-2|TRBV5-1
CASTLGRERRGNTGELFF
>TRBJ1-2|TRBV7-2
CASSSPPGVRGYGYTF
>TRBJ2-7|TRBV5-1
CASRSLAGDTYEQYF
>TRBJ1-2|TRBV30
CAWTPGQNYGYTF
>TRBJ1-2|TRBV11-2
CASSPSGGVAGYTF
>TRBJ2-2|TRBV11-1
CASSLTLGQGTNTGELFF
>TRBJ2-5|TRBV6-5
CASSAGGTQYF